These 27 T cell receptor beta chains share one sample of origin, sequenced in a study of beta chain features in type 1 diabetes. The entirety of the isolated RNA underwent reverse transcription, so expressed TCRB transcripts were sequenced. The protocol was immunoSEQ multiplex PCR, while the TCRdb copy is restricted to in-frame clones and leaves out a portion. Among 250,000 to 300,000 clones listed, approximately 8.1% were seen once. The sample consisted of central memory CD4+ T cells from blood. Receptor source: a woman between 18 and 30 years old in good health.

The table lists this clone with a few counts. The chain uses TRBV6-1 and TRBJ1-2; the D is unclear. This CDR3 has 15 residues. With 1 base removed from V and 7 bases from J, the gap between germline ends came to 16 bases. CDR1 is MNHNS, CDR2 SASEGT, per germline. In DNA, the CDR3 is TGTGCCAGCAGTGAAGGGTTACAGCAGATAGGTGGCTACACCTTC. Translation gives CASSEGLQQIGGYTF.

The V call is TRBV7-6, the J call TRBJ2-1; D not resolved. CDR1 and CDR2 (germline): SGHVS, FNYEAQ. Trimming removed 0 bases from V and 1 base from J, with 7 bases in between. The CDR3 is 15 amino acids. The CDR3 region is CASSLAAASYNEQFF. DNA for the CDR3: TGTGCCAGCAGCTTAGCGGCGGCTTCCTACAATGAGCAGTTCTTC.

This clone turned up a few times. This chain connects TRBV15 to TRBJ2-5, with a tentative D call TRBD1 (6 bases). Germline V gene data show CDR1 as LNHNV and CDR2 as YYDKDF (reference sequence). The V end was cut by 0 bases, the J end by 6 bases, with 14 bases between. The CDR3 consists of 15 residues. The CDR3 DNA sequence: TGTGCCACCAGCAGAGATTCTCGGGACATAAAGACCCAGTACTTC. This encodes CATSRDSRDIKTQYF.

This clone appeared a few times. The sample contains more than one DNA sequence encoding this CDR3. The V and J genes are TRBV5-4 and TRBJ1-4; 7 positions agree with TRBD1. The ends lost 3 bases at V and 4 bases at J; junction bases unmatched: 6. The CDR3 is 15 amino acids. CDR1 is SGHNT, CDR2 YYREEE, per germline (reference sequence). The CDR3 nucleotides read TGTGCCAGCAGCTGGAACAGGGGCGATAATGAAAAACTGTTTTTT. It translates to CASSWNRGDNEKLFF.

This clone came up a few times. The genes are TRBV5-4 and TRBJ2-1; 12 positions agree with TRBD2. The CDR3 has 16 amino acids. Germline V CDR1 and CDR2: SGHNT, YYREEE (reference sequence). After removal of 6 bases from V and 10 bases from J, the junction contained 14 bases not matched to a gene. For the CDR3, the DNA is TGTGCCAGCACCTCACCTAGCGGGGGGGCCCAACGGGAGCAGTTCTTC. Translating gives CASTSPSGGAQREQFF.

V and J are TRBV6-5 and TRBJ1-1; a weak D match, TRBD1 (5 bases). This CDR3 has 13 residues. CDR1 and CDR2 from the germline V gene are MNHEY and SVGAGI. The V and J ends lost 7 bases and 6 bases respectively, with 15 bases between them. The CDR3 nucleotides read TGTGCCAGCACCGGGACCATGGGGGCTGAAGCTTTCTTT. Protein sequence: CASTGTMGAEAFF.

The J gene is TRBJ2-1, the V gene TRBV11-3, with unresolved D. Trimming took off 3 bases at V and 10 bases at J, with 13 bases between the two ends. The CDR3 contains 13 residues. CDR1 and CDR2 (germline): SGHNT, YENEEA. The CDR3 reads CASSLVGLGEQFF. Written as DNA, the CDR3 is TGTGCCAGCAGCTTGGTCGGCCTCGGGGAGCAGTTCTTC. Full variable domain (outside the CDR3, taken from reference TRBV11-3 and TRBJ2-1): EAGVVQSPRYKIIEKKQPVAFWCNPISGHNTLYWYLQNLGQGPELLIRYENEEAVDDSQLPKDRFSAERLKGVDSTLKIQPAELGDSAVYLCASSLVGLGEQFFGPGTRLTVL.

In nucleotides, the CDR3 is TGTGCCAGCAGTGCAAGAAACACGAACACTGAAGCTTTCTTT. Amino acid sequence: CASSARNTNTEAFF. The chain employs TRBV2 and TRBJ1-1; no firm D call. The CDR3 has 14 amino acids. V was cut by 4 bases and J by 1 base, with 10 bases left in between. Per germline, CDR1 SNHLY and CDR2 FYNNEI.

This clone was picked up many times. V and J are TRBV28 and TRBJ2-7; 8 bases are a match to TRBD1. This CDR3 is 14 amino acids long. Germline loops: CDR1 MDHEN, CDR2 SYDVKM. Trimming took 6 bases from V and 1 from J; bases not matched to a gene: 5. The CDR3 sequence is CASSPGGASYEQYV. CDR3 bases: TGTGCCAGCAGCCCAGGGGGCGCGTCCTACGAGCAGTACGTC.

The chain couples TRBV7-3 to TRBJ2-7; 11 bases are a match to TRBD1. The CDR3 spans 15 residues. Germline trimming cut 5 bases from V and 3 bases from J; bases unmatched to any gene: 6. CDR1 and CDR2 from the germline V gene are SGHTA and FQGTGA. The CDR3 is CASSQGQGAVYEQYF. For the CDR3, the DNA is TGTGCCAGCAGCCAAGGACAGGGGGCCGTCTACGAGCAGTACTTC.

The chain carries TRBV5-4 and TRBJ2-7; weak D call: TRBD2 (5 bases). CDR3 length: 13 amino acids. The ends were cut back, 4 bases at V and 4 bases at J, with 12 bases in the middle. Per germline, CDR1 SGHNT and CDR2 YYREEE (reference sequence). The CDR3 region has the DNA TGTGCCAGCAGCCTAGCCGACGGGTACGAGCAGTACTTC. As protein: CASSLADGYEQYF.

This clone has a count of ten or more. The chain recombines TRBV7-2 with TRBJ2-1, with 7 bases aligning to TRBD2. J gave up 6 bases and V 6 bases, and 11 bases lay outside the gene matches. CDR3 length: 15 residues. The V gene's germline CDR1 is SGHTA and CDR2 FQGNSA. CDR3 nucleotide sequence: TGTGCCAGCAGGGAGCGGGGAACGCAGCCCAATGAGCAGTTCTTC. Translating gives CASRERGTQPNEQFF.

The V call is TRBV18, the J call TRBJ2-5, with D perhaps matching TRBD2 (5 bases). The CDR3 contains 13 residues. Trimming took 3 bases from V and 3 from J, leaving 8 bases between them. Germline CDR1 KGHSH, CDR2 LQKENI. The CDR3 nucleotides read TGTGCCAGCTCACCCGGGATTAAAGAGACCCAGTACTTC. Protein sequence: CASSPGIKETQYF.

This chain connects TRBV28 to TRBJ1-1, with unresolved D. This CDR3 is built from 14 residues. The germline V gene encodes CDR1 MDHEN and CDR2 SYDVKM. The ends were cut back, 4 bases at V and 6 bases at J, with 15 bases in the middle. CDR3 sequence (DNA): TGTGCCAGCAGTTCCGGCAGCACGAAGGCTGAAGCTTTCTTT. This translates into CASSSGSTKAEAFF.

The chain links TRBV2 to TRBJ1-3; TRBD1 matches 10 bases. Germline loops: CDR1 SNHLY, CDR2 FYNNEI. The CDR3 length is 17 residues. V lost 6 bases, J lost 4 bases, and 12 bases stayed unmatched. The CDR3 DNA follows: TGTGCCAGCAGGGGCGACAGGGGGCGCCGGGGAGGAAACACCATATATTTT. It specifies CASRGDRGRRGGNTIYF.

This clone was seen a handful of times. V usage is TRBV6-1 and J usage is TRBJ1-5; D is uncertain. V dropped 3 bases and J dropped 7 bases, with 13 bases sitting between them. The CDR3 sequence is 14 residues long. Germline assignment: CDR1 MNHNS and CDR2 SASEGT. CDR3 DNA: TGTGCCAGCAGTGACCCCCAAGGATCCCAGCCCCAGCATTTT. Amino acid sequence: CASSDPQGSQPQHF.

This clone was seen a few times. The genes are TRBV10-3 and TRBJ2-1, with D perhaps TRBD2 (5 bases). This CDR3 is built from 16 residues. V gave up 6 bases and J gave up 0 bases, with 15 bases separating them. Germline assignment: CDR1 ENHRY and CDR2 SYGVKD. Here the CDR3 reads CAISGMRASSYNEQFF. For the CDR3, the DNA is TGTGCCATCAGCGGAATGCGGGCTAGCTCCTACAATGAGCAGTTCTTC.

V gene TRBV2 combines with J gene TRBJ2-5; D may be TRBD2 (6 bases). Trimming left V 4 bases short and J 3 bases short, with 15 bases between. The CDR3 contains 15 residues. CDR1 and CDR2 (germline): SNHLY, FYNNEI. CDR3 protein: CASSARDSREETQYF. The DNA for the CDR3 is TGTGCCAGCAGTGCACGGGACTCCCGGGAAGAGACCCAGTACTTC.

The chain is built from TRBV18 and TRBJ2-7; 9 bases match TRBD1. CDR3 length equals 14 residues. Germline V gene sequence: CDR1 KGHSH, CDR2 LQKENI. Germline trimming cut 2 bases from V and 9 bases from J; bases unmatched to any gene: 8. The CDR3 DNA sequence: TGTGCCAGCTCACCATCGGGACAGGGTAGATCGCAGTACGTC. This codes for CASSPSGQGRSQYV.

This clone has more than one count but fewer than ten. V usage is TRBV7-2 and J usage is TRBJ2-7; D is unresolved. Per the germline V gene, CDR1 is SGHTA and CDR2 is FQGNSA. Deletions cut 5 bases from V and 6 bases from J, with 14 bases between. This CDR3 is built from 13 residues. The CDR3: CASSPGRILEQYF. CDR3 nucleotides: TGTGCCAGCAGCCCTGGACGGATCCTCGAGCAGTACTTC.

The chain is built from TRBV7-2 and TRBJ1-6, with TRBD1 matching 10 bases. This CDR3 has 15 amino acids. The trim removed 4 bases at V and 9 bases at J, leaving 6 bases unmatched. Germline V gene lookup returns CDR1 SGHTA and CDR2 FQGNSA. CDR3 protein: CASSSGQGDGSPLHF. The CDR3 DNA reads as TGTGCCAGCAGCTCCGGACAGGGGGATGGTTCACCCCTCCACTTT.

This clone came up many times. The chain uses TRBV7-2 and TRBJ2-1, with TRBD1 identical over 7 bases. The CDR3 is made up of 14 amino acids. Germline lookup yields CDR1 SGHTA and CDR2 FQGNSA. V lost 5 bases, J lost 7 bases, and 8 bases stayed unmatched. Here the CDR3 DNA reads TGTGCCAGCAGCCAAGCGACAGGGAAAAATGAGCAGTTCTTC. This codes for CASSQATGKNEQFF. Using reference TRBV7-2 and TRBJ2-1 for the parts outside the CDR3, the full variable domain is GAGVSQSPSNKVTEKGKDVELRCDPISGHTALYWYRQSLGQGLEFLIYFQGNSAPDKSGLPSDRFSAERTGGSVSTLTIQRTQQEDSAVYLCASSQATGKNEQFFGPGTRLTVL.

This clone was observed many times. The chain is built from TRBV7-9 and TRBJ2-7; 8 bases agree with TRBD1. CDR1 is SEHNR, CDR2 FQNEAQ, per germline (reference sequence). V was pared by 5 bases and J by 9 bases, with 6 bases of the junction left unmatched. The CDR3 spans 12 residues. CDR3 in DNA: TGTGCCAGCAGCCCTCAGGGGGCTCGGCAGTACGTC. Amino acids: CASSPQGARQYV.

This chain links TRBV18 with TRBJ1-1; unclear D gene. Germline V gene data show CDR1 as KGHSH and CDR2 as LQKENI. The CDR3 runs to 11 residues. Trimming removed 3 bases from V and 3 bases from J, with 2 bases in between. CDR3 sequence: CASSPDTEAFF. The CDR3 bases are TGTGCCAGCTCACCGGACACTGAAGCTTTCTTT.

This clone was counted only a few times. This chain's CDR3 is CASSSGPAQETQYF. CDR3 DNA sequence: TGTGCCAGCAGCTCGGGACCGGCCCAAGAGACCCAGTACTTC. The rearrangement links TRBV5-4 to TRBJ2-5; D assignment may be TRBD1 or TRBD2 (5 bases each). The CDR3 totals 14 residues. Germline-derived CDR1 and CDR2 are SGHNT and YYREEE (reference sequence). The germline V and J ends were trimmed by 3 bases and 1 base, with 10 bases remaining between them.

This sequence joins TRBV28 and TRBJ2-2; D is ambiguous. The CDR3 sequence is 16 residues long. CDR1 and CDR2 from the germline V gene are MDHEN and SYDVKM. V gave up 6 bases and J gave up 9 bases, with 23 bases separating them. The DNA for the CDR3 is TGTGCCAGCAGCGTGGTTGGGCAGGCTCGTAACAGGGAGCTGTTTTTT. Amino acid sequence: CASSVVGQARNRELFF.

The sample holds a few counts of this clone. The V and J genes are TRBV11-1 and TRBJ1-2, with D hard to call. Germline V lookup: CDR1 SGHAT, CDR2 FQDESV (reference sequence). Between the trimmed V and J ends, which lost 2 bases and 2 bases, there was a span of 12 bases. This CDR3 comprises 15 residues. This chain's CDR3 is CASSLSPKGNYGYTF. The CDR3 DNA is TGTGCCAGCAGCTTAAGCCCAAAAGGGAACTATGGCTACACCTTC.